Below, 7 T cell receptor beta chains from the same sample are listed, as sequenced in a study of T-cell memory formation after mild COVID-19. In TCRdb, the 5' RACE reads were re-called with MiXCR into one record per CDR3 protein. The sample yields just under 50,000 distinct CDR3 sequences, around 12% seen once. The sample was PBMCs or a T cell subset sorted from them (not recorded which). All receptors come from a man younger than 35 who had mild COVID-19 (a few samples of this study predate the infection). Cell type and time point are not known.

The V call is TRBV7-2, the J call TRBJ2-2; D ambiguous. The length of the CDR3 is 15 residues. V gave up 1 base and J gave up 8 bases, with 14 bases separating them. Germline V CDR1 and CDR2: SGHTA, FQGNSA. CDR3 DNA sequence: TGTGCCAGCAGCTTAGTGGCTGGAGCCTCTGGGGAGCTGTTTTTT. It codes for CASSLVAGASGELFF.

This clonotype was found many times. This chain links TRBV12-3 or TRBV12-4 with TRBJ1-5; no reliable D call. V was shortened by 1 base and J by 7 bases, with 11 bases between the two germline ends. This CDR3 has 14 amino acids. CDR3 loop: CASSLGWVSQPQHF. DNA for the CDR3: TGTGCCAGCAGTTTAGGGTGGGTCAGCCAGCCCCAGCATTTT.

The chain couples TRBV4-2 to TRBJ2-5; 14 bases match TRBD2. Trimming at V came to 1 base and at J to 5 bases, leaving 6 bases not matched to a gene. The CDR3 totals 17 residues. Per the germline V gene, CDR1 is LGHNA and CDR2 is YNFKEQ. The DNA for the CDR3 is TGTGCCAGCAGCCAAGCAGGGACTAGCGGGGGAGTCGAGACCCAGTACTTC. Residues: CASSQAGTSGGVETQYF.

This clonotype was picked up many times. V and J are TRBV4-1 and TRBJ2-2, with D possibly called TRBD1 or TRBD2 (6 bases each). With 1 base removed from V and 7 bases from J, the gap between germline ends came to 13 bases. The CDR3 consists of 15 residues. CDR1 is MGHRA, CDR2 YSYEKL, per germline. CDR3 loop: CASSQGVGGGGELFF. The CDR3 DNA reads TGCGCCAGCAGCCAAGGGGTAGGGGGAGGCGGGGAGCTGTTTTTT.

The table lists this clonotype with many counts. The J gene is TRBJ1-6, the V gene TRBV4-2, with 8 bases matching TRBD1. This CDR3 contains 17 residues. CDR1 and CDR2 (germline): LGHNA, YNFKEQ. The ends lost 3 bases at V and 8 bases at J; junction bases unmatched: 12. In nucleotides, the CDR3 is TGTGCCAGCAGCCAGGTACGGGTTGGGACAGGCTATTCACCCCTCCACTTT. This encodes CASSQVRVGTGYSPLHF.

This clonotype was counted only a few times. This chain connects TRBV19 to TRBJ2-3, with 9 nucleotides matching TRBD1. The CDR3 contains 16 residues. From germline, CDR1 is LNHDA and CDR2 SQIVND (reference sequence). Losses at the gene ends were 5 bases for V and 0 bases for J; bases not matched to a gene: 6. The CDR3 region is CASSLAGTGSTDTQYF. The CDR3 coding sequence is TGTGCCAGTAGTCTCGCCGGGACAGGGAGCACAGATACGCAGTATTTT.

This clonotype occurred many times. The chain joins TRBV27 to TRBJ2-7; TRBD1 is a possible D gene (5 bases). CDR3 length: 15 amino acids. CDR1 and CDR2 (germline): MNHEY, SMNVEV (reference sequence). V gave up 6 bases and J gave up 2 bases, with 17 bases separating them. CDR3 protein: CASSPRAGSPYEQYV. Here the CDR3 DNA reads TGTGCCAGCAGCCCCAGGGCAGGCAGTCCCTACGAGCAGTACGTC.